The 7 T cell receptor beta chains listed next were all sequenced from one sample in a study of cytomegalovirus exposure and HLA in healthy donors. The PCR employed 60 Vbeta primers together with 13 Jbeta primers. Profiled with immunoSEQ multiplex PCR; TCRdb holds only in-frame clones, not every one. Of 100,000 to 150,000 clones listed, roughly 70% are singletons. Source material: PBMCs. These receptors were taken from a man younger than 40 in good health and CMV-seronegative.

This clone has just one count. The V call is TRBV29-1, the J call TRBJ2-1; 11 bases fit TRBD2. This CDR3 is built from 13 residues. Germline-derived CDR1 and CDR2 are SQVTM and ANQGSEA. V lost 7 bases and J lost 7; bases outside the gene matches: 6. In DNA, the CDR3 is TGCAGCGCCTACGCTAGCGGGGGGAATGAGCAGTTCTTC. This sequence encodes CSAYASGGNEQFF.

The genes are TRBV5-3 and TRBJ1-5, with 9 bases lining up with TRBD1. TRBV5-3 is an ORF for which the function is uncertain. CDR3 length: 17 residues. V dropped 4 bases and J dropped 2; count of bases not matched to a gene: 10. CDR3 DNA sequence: TGTGCCAGAAGCCGTCCCGGGACAGGGACACGCAATCAGCCCCAGCATTTT. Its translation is CARSRPGTGTRNQPQHF.

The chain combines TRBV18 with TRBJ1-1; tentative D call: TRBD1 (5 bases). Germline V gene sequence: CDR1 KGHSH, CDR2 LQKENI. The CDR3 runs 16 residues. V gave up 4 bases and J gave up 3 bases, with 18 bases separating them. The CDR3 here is CASSQQTSFRDTEAFF. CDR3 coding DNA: TGTGCCAGCTCACAACAAACAAGCTTCAGGGACACTGAAGCTTTCTTT.

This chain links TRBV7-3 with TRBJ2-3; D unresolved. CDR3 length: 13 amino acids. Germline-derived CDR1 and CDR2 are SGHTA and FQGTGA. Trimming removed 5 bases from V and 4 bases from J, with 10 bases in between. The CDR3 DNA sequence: TGTGCCAGCAGCCGCCTTAGAGCAGATACGCAGTATTTT. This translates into CASSRLRADTQYF.

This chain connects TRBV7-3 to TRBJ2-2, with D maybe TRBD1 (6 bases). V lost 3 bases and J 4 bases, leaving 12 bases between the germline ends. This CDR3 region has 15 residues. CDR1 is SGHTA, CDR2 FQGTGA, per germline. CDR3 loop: CASSFISGATGELFF. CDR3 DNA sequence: TGTGCCAGCAGCTTTATTTCAGGGGCCACCGGGGAGCTGTTTTTT.

CDR3 sequence reads: CASSLVGTGSYNEQFF. The CDR3, as DNA: TGTGCCAGCAGCTTAGTAGGGACAGGTAGCTACAATGAGCAGTTCTTC. This rearrangement joins TRBV7-2 to TRBJ2-1; the match to TRBD1 covers 8 bases. Trimming took 1 base from V and 3 from J; bases not matched to a gene: 5. Looked up from germline, CDR1 is SGHTA and CDR2 is FQGNSA. The CDR3 sequence is 16 residues long.

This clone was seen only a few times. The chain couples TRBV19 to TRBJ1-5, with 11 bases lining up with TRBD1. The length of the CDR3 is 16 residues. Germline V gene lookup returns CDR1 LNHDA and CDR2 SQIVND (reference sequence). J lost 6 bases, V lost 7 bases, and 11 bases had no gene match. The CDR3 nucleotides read TGTGCCAGTACCAAGGGGGACAGGGGGTCTGTTCAGCCCCAGCATTTT. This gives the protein CASTKGDRGSVQPQHF.